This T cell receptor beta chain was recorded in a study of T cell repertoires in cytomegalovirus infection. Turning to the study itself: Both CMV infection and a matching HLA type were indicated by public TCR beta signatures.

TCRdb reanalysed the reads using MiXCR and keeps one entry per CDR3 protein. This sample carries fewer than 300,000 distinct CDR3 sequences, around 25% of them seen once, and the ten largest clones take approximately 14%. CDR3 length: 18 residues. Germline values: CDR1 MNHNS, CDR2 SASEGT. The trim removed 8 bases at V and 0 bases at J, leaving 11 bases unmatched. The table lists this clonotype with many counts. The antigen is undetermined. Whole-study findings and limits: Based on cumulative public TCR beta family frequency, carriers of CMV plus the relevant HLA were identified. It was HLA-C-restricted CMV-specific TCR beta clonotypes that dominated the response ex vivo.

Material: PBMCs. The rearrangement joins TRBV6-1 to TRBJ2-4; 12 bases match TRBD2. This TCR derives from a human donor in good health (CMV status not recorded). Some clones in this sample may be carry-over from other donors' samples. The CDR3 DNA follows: TGTGCCAGCTCCCCCCGGGGACTAGCGGGTATAGCCAAAAACATTCAGTACTTC. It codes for CASSPRGLAGIAKNIQYF.